These T cell receptor beta chains were read from a single sample in a study of CD8 T cells in ankylosing spondylitis. From the 5' RACE reads, TCRdb called clonotypes with MiXCR, one entry per CDR3 protein. The sample lists around 890,000 distinct CDR3 sequences; around 11% were seen once. Sequencing used blood, either unsorted or a sorted T cell fraction (not recorded which). These receptor sequences come from a male donor with ankylosing spondylitis. The conserved cysteine and the conserved F or W are not part of the CDR3 here.

cdr3_length | j_call | v_call | cdr3_aa
10 | TRBJ2-7 | TRBV7-2 | ASSKTTYEQY
12 | TRBJ2-1 | TRBV6-2/TRBV6-3 | ASSYELGIGEQF
9 | TRBJ2-1 | TRBV5-1 | ATKGSKYPF
11 | TRBJ1-1 | TRBV19 | ASTNPGRSEAF
14 | TRBJ1-1 | TRBV5-1 | ASSLVVSSVNTEAF
12 | TRBJ2-7 | TRBV10-3 | ATKGGTSPYEQY
13 | TRBJ2-1 | TRBV7-2 | ASSPLAGAINEQF
13 | TRBJ2-7 | TRBV11-2 | ASSPLGQGAYEQY
13 | TRBJ1-1 | TRBV20-1 | SARAPTGPVTEAF
10 | TRBJ1-2 | TRBV21-1 | MERKKGYGYT
10 | TRBJ1-1 | TRBV6-5 | ASSGAGTEAF
14 | TRBJ2-3 | TRBV15 | ATSRDFGTGTDTQY
14 | TRBJ2-5 | TRBV9 | ASSVGSSPAQETQY
13 | TRBJ1-6 | TRBV12-3/TRBV12-4 | ASSRSGQGNSPLH
14 | TRBJ2-1 | TRBV20-1 | SARDNRASSYNEQF
15 | TRBJ2-7 | TRBV27 | ASSLSVLGTGSYEQY
11 | TRBJ2-1 | TRBV20-1 | SASKFSYNEQF
16 | TRBJ2-3 | TRBV11-2 | ASSLELTSGGYTDTQY
15 | TRBJ2-2 | TRBV7-6 | ASSRKTERRLTGELF
12 | TRBJ2-7 | TRBV5-1 | ASSLIPDGYEQY
13 | TRBJ2-5 | TRBV6-5 | ASSYSGQGIETQY
11 | TRBJ1-1 | TRBV7-2 | ASLQGLNTEAF
14 | TRBJ2-5 | TRBV12-3/TRBV12-4 | ASSRRLAREVETQY
14 | TRBJ2-5 | TRBV5-1 | ASSHGPGQGSETQY
13 | TRBJ1-6 | TRBV6-1 | ASSELGGLGSPLH
12 | TRBJ1-1 | TRBV12-3/TRBV12-4 | ASSFGREGAEAF
11 | TRBJ1-1 | TRBV7-2 | ASSLGQASEAF
11 | TRBJ2-5 | TRBV7-2 | ASSWDSEETQY
13 | TRBJ2-2 | TRBV2 | ASSADRALTGELF
12 | TRBJ1-5 | TRBV20-1 | SARQSYRNQPQH
12 | TRBJ2-1 | TRBV7-2 | ASSARQGTDEQF
13 | TRBJ2-2 | TRBV7-3 | ASSSQGASTGELF
12 | TRBJ1-1 | TRBV5-1 | ASSILTGGTEAF